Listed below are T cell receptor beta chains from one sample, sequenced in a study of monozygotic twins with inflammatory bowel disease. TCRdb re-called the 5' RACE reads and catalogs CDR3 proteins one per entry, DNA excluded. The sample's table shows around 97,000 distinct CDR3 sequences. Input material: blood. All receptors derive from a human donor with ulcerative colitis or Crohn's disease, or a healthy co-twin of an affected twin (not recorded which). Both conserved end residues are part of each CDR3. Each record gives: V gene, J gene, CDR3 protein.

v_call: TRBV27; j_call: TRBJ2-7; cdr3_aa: CASIHITLGGGPHEQYF
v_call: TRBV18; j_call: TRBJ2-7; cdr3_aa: CASSPLGDEQYF
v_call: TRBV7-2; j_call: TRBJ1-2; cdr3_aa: CASSKSGQGNVGYTF
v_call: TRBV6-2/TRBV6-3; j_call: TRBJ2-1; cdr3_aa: CASSQQGYEQFF
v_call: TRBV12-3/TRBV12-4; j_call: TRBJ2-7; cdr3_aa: CASSLRLRDYEQYF
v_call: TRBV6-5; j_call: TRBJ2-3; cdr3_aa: CASSYSSAGSTDTQYF
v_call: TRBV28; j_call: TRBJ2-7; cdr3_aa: CASRGHGRTHEQYF
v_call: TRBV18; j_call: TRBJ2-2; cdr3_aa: CASSPTENTGELFF
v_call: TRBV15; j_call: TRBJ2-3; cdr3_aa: CATSRRIGSGRTADTQYF
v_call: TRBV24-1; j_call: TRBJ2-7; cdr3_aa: CATSGNSYEQYF
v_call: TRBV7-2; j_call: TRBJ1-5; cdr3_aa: CASTEGNFGNQPQHF
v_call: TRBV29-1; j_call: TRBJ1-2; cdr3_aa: CSASGVGYGYTF
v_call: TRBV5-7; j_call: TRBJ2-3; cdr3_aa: CASSLVAGRERTDTQYF
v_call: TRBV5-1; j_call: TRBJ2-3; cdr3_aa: CASSLDLPDTQYF
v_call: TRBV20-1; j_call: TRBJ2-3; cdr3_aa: CSASGIITDTQYF
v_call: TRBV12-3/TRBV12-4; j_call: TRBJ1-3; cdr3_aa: CASSLEARNTIYF
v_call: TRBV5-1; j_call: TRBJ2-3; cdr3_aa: CASSSDSPHTQYF
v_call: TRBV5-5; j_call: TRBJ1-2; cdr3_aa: CASSWDNYGYTF
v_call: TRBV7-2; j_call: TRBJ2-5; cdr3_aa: CASSLLGVQETQYF
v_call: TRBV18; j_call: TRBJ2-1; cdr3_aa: CASSPAAVRIEQFF
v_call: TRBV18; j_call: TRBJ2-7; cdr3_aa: CASSQKLRDRVFHEQYF
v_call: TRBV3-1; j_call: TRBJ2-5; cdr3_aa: CASSQGLAVKTQYF
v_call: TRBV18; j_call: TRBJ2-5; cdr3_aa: CASSPPGHRQETQYF
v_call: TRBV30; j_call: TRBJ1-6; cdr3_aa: CAWSRRRDNSPLHF
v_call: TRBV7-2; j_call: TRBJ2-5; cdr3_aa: CASSRLLKSTQETQYF
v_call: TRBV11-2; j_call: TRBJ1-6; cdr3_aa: CASSLDSLNSPLHF
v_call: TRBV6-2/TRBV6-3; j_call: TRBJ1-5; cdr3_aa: CASSYPRGGRQPQHF
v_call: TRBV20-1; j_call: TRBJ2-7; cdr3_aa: CSARYISYEQYF
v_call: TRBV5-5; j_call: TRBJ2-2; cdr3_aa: CASSMRGGAGELFF
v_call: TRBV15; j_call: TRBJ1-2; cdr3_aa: CATSRGTGTNVGNGYTF
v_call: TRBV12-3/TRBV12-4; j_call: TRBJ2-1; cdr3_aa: CATQLGSYNEQFF
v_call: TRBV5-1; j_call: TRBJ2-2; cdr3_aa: CASSIRDRASGFGTGELFF
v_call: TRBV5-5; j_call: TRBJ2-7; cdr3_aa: CASSLNRETYEQYF
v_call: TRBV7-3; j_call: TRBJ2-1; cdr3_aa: CASSPGRDHEQFF
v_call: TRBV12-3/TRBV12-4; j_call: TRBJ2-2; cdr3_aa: CASSLSGGNTGELFF
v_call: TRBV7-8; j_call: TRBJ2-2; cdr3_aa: CASSLEGDGTGELFF
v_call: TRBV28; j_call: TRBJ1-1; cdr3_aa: CASSYSGYRVTEAFF
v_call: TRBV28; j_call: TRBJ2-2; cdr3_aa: CASSSGARWLANTGELFF
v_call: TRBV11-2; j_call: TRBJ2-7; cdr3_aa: CASSLALASYEQYF
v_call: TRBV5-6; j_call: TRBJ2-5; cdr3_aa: CASTRGENQETQYF
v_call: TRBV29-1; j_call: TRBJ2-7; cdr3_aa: CSVFRAGEQYF
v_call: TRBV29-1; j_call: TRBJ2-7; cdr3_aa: CSVMDAYEQYF
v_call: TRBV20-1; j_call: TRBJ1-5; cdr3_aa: CSASVGEYSNQPQHF
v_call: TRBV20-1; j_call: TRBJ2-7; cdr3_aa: CSVSRGRTYEQYF
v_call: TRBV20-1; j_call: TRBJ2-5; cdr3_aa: CSASRTSGGLPLQETQYF
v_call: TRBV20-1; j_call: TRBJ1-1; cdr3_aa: CSARKSGITEAFF
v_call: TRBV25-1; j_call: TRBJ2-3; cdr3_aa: CASRRWDTQYF
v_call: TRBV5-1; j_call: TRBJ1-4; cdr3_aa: CASSTDRGRTEKLFF
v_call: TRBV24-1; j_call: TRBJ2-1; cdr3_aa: CATSDGFRTGNYNEQFF
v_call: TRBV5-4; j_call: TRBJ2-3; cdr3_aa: CASSTGLAGARTDTQYF
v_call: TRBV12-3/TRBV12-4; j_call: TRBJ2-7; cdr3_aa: CASNRGPYEQYF
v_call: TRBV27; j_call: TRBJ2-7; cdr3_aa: CASKPGDRYEQYF
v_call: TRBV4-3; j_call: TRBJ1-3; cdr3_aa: CASSQEQPGNTIYF
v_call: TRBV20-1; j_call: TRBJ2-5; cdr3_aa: CSASASGRVKTQYF
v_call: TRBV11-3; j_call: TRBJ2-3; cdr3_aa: CASSRTSLAGWTDTQYF
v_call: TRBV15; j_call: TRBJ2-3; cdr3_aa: CATSRVRAGDLTDTQYF